The 24 T cell receptor beta chains presented below share a single source sample, sequenced in a study of T cells after yellow fever vaccination. TCRdb used MiXCR to reprocess the 5' RACE reads, holding one entry per CDR3 protein. This repertoire shows 500,000 to 650,000 distinct CDR3 sequences, roughly a sixth found once; its top ten account for 15% to 20%. The material was PBMCs, obtained 5 days after the first yellow fever vaccination. Every receptor here comes from a man younger than 35 who received the YFV17D yellow fever vaccine.

The rearrangement links TRBV10-3 to TRBJ1-6; 8 positions match TRBD1. V dropped 2 bases and J dropped 10; count of bases not matched to a gene: 7. Germline V CDR1 and CDR2: ENHRY, SYGVKD. The CDR3 totals 15 residues. The CDR3 protein is CAISEATGARSPLHF. The CDR3 DNA reads TGTGCCATCAGTGAGGCGACAGGGGCCCGGTCACCCCTCCACTTT.

This clonotype was found a few times. The CDR3, as DNA: TGTGCCAGCAGCACGACTAGCGGGGAAGATACGCAGTATTTT. It codes for CASSTTSGEDTQYF. This sequence joins TRBV5-4 and TRBJ2-3; TRBD2 matches 11 bases. Germline CDR1 reads SGHNT; CDR2 reads YYREEE (reference sequence). J lost 5 bases, V lost 4 bases, and 3 bases had no gene match. This CDR3 has 14 amino acids.

This clonotype has a handful of counts. V usage is TRBV11-2 and J usage is TRBJ1-1; 9 positions match TRBD1. V lost 4 bases to trimming and J lost 11 bases; unmatched junction nucleotides: 8. In germline, CDR1 is SGHAT, CDR2 FQNNGV. The CDR3 runs 13 residues. The CDR3 protein is CASSSGQGGRAFF. DNA for the CDR3: TGTGCCAGCAGCTCGGGACAGGGAGGGCGGGCTTTCTTT.

This clonotype was counted only a few times. The V and J genes are TRBV12-3 or TRBV12-4 and TRBJ1-5, with 11 bases identical to TRBD1. This CDR3 region has 15 residues. The V segment lost 3 bases and the J segment 10 bases; nucleotides outside the gene matches: 8. CDR3 region: CASSLLGQGVGPQHF. CDR3 bases: TGTGCCAGCAGTTTGTTGGGACAGGGGGTTGGTCCCCAGCATTTT.

The CDR3 loop reads CASSEGAGLGYNEQFF. CDR3 coding DNA: TGTGCCAGCAGTGAAGGGGCGGGACTAGGCTACAATGAGCAGTTCTTC. The V gene is TRBV2, the J gene TRBJ2-1; 8 bases map to TRBD2. The V and J ends lost 1 base and 3 bases, in that order; junction bases with no gene match: 5. Looked up from germline, CDR1 is SNHLY and CDR2 is FYNNEI. The CDR3 runs 16 residues.

This clonotype occurred many times. The genes are TRBV7-8 and TRBJ2-3; the match to TRBD1 covers 7 bases. Trimming at V came to 4 bases and at J to 2 bases, leaving 6 bases not matched to a gene. CDR3 length: 15 amino acids. Germline V lookup: CDR1 SGHVS, CDR2 FQNEAQ. The CDR3 DNA follows: TGTGCCAGCAGCTGGAACAGGGGTGACACAGATACGCAGTATTTT. Protein sequence: CASSWNRGDTDTQYF. Together with reference TRBV7-8 and TRBJ2-3, the CDR3 gives the full variable domain: GAGVSQSPRYKVAKRGQDVALRCDPISGHVSLFWYQQALGQGPEFLTYFQNEAQLDKSGLPSDRFFAERPEGSVSTLKIQRTQQEDSAVYLCASSWNRGDTDTQYFGPGTRLTVL.

This clonotype was detected only a few times. The chain has TRBV6-2 or TRBV6-3 and TRBJ1-2; 8 bases fit TRBD1. Germline CDR1 MNHEY, CDR2 SVGEGT. V lost 6 bases to trimming and J lost 0 bases; unmatched junction nucleotides: 3. The CDR3 runs 14 residues. CDR3 in DNA: TGTGCCAGCAGACTACAGGGGGCTAACTATGGCTACACCTTC. It is translated as CASRLQGANYGYTF.

The rearrangement uses TRBV7-3 and TRBJ1-2, with TRBD1 identical over 7 bases. Per the germline V gene, CDR1 is SGHTA and CDR2 is FQGTGA. CDR3 length equals 13 residues. The trim removed 2 bases at V and 7 bases at J, leaving 4 bases unmatched. The DNA of the CDR3 is TGTGCCAGCAGCTTATGGTCAGGGGGTGGCTACACCTTC. Translating gives CASSLWSGGGYTF.

J is TRBJ2-3 and V is TRBV2; D perhaps matches TRBD2 (6 bases). The CDR3 consists of 13 residues. The germline V gene has CDR1 SNHLY and CDR2 FYNNEI. The ends were cut back, 3 bases at V and 5 bases at J, with 9 bases in the middle. The CDR3 is CASSELAKDTQYF. The CDR3 region has the DNA TGTGCCAGCAGTGAGCTAGCGAAAGATACGCAGTATTTT.

The chain has TRBV27 and TRBJ1-1; 9 bases align to TRBD1. The V gene's germline CDR1 is MNHEY and CDR2 SMNVEV (reference sequence). Germline trimming cut 4 bases from V and 11 bases from J; bases unmatched to any gene: 8. This CDR3 is 13 amino acids long. The CDR3 nucleotides are TGTGCCAGCAGTTCGTGGACAGGGGATGTGGCTTTCTTT. It is translated as CASSSWTGDVAFF.

This clonotype has only a few counts. The chain has TRBV29-1 and TRBJ2-5; D is ambiguous. Trimming stripped 1 base from V and 4 bases from J, with 7 bases between. The CDR3 covers 12 residues. Germline CDR1 reads SQVTM; CDR2 reads ANQGSEA. CDR3 DNA: TGCAGCGTTGAAGCCAGGCTAGAGACCCAGTACTTC. This gives the protein CSVEARLETQYF. Based on the CDR3 plus reference TRBV29-1 and TRBJ2-5, the full variable domain is SAVISQKPSRDICQRGTSLTIQCQVDSQVTMMFWYRQQPGQSLTLIATANQGSEATYESGFVIDKFPISRPNLTFSTLTVSNMSPEDSSIYLCSVEARLETQYFGPGTRLLVL.

This clonotype was detected many times. The rearrangement links TRBV7-3 to TRBJ2-2, with D possibly matching TRBD2 (5 bases). V shed 3 bases and J shed 6 bases, with 5 bases lying between them. Germline CDR1 reads SGHTA; CDR2 reads FQGTGA. The CDR3 runs 12 residues. CDR3 DNA: TGTGCCAGCAGCTTCGGGGCCGGGGAGCTGTTTTTT. The encoded protein is CASSFGAGELFF.

The rearrangement links TRBV4-3 to TRBJ1-1; D gene ambiguous. The V end was cut by 8 bases, the J end by 0 bases, with 16 bases between. Germline values: CDR1 LGHNA, CDR2 YSLEER. This CDR3 comprises 15 residues. The CDR3 here is CASLLTLDMNTEAFF. The CDR3 DNA follows: TGCGCCAGCTTATTGACACTAGATATGAACACTGAAGCTTTCTTT.

The CDR3 loop is CASSQDDEQFF. The CDR3 DNA reads as TGTGCCAGCAGCCAAGACGATGAGCAGTTCTTC. This chain joins TRBV14 and TRBJ2-1, with D hard to call. This CDR3 is built from 11 residues. V was shortened by 0 bases and J by 8 bases, with 2 bases between the two germline ends. Per the germline V gene, CDR1 is SGHDN and CDR2 is FVKESK.

This clonotype was picked up a small number of times. This sequence joins TRBV7-9 and TRBJ2-3; D is unresolved. Deletions cut 1 base from V and 5 bases from J, with 7 bases between. Germline CDR1 SEHNR, CDR2 FQNEAQ (reference sequence). The CDR3 loop spans 13 amino acids. As DNA, the CDR3 is TGTGCCAGCAGCTTAGAGGACCGAGATACGCAGTATTTT. Its protein is CASSLEDRDTQYF.

This rearrangement joins TRBV7-2 to TRBJ2-3, with 7 bases matching TRBD2. This CDR3 is built from 15 residues. Germline V gene data show CDR1 as SGHTA and CDR2 as FQGNSA. With V trimmed by 1 base and J by 4 bases, 5 bases remained unmatched. The CDR3 reads CASSLGVAGPDTQYF. The DNA for the CDR3 is TGTGCCAGCAGCTTAGGGGTAGCGGGTCCAGATACGCAGTATTTT. Based on the CDR3 plus reference TRBV7-2 and TRBJ2-3, the full variable domain is GAGVSQSPSNKVTEKGKDVELRCDPISGHTALYWYRQSLGQGLEFLIYFQGNSAPDKSGLPSDRFSAERTGGSVSTLTIQRTQQEDSAVYLCASSLGVAGPDTQYFGPGTRLTVL.

The chain joins TRBV5-1 to TRBJ2-3, with D possibly being TRBD2 (5 bases). Trimming removed 6 bases at V and 5 bases at J, with 10 bases between. The CDR3 contains 12 residues. Germline assignment: CDR1 SGHRS and CDR2 YFSETQ. This CDR3 reads CASNDEGDTQYF. In DNA, the CDR3 is TGCGCCAGCAACGACGAGGGAGATACGCAGTATTTT.

This clonotype has just a few counts. This rearrangement joins TRBV5-1 to TRBJ2-5, with 9 nucleotides matching TRBD1. CDR1 SGHRS and CDR2 YFSETQ come from the germline V gene. The CDR3 runs to 18 residues. With 0 bases clipped from V and 3 bases from J, the junction kept 12 bases outside the gene matches. DNA of the CDR3: TGCGCCAGCAGCTTGGCCAGTTTCGGTGGACAGGGGAAAGAGACCCAGTACTTC. The encoded protein is CASSLASFGGQGKETQYF.

The chain uses TRBV6-1 and TRBJ2-1; the match to TRBD2 covers 12 bases. Germline V gene data show CDR1 as MNHNS and CDR2 as SASEGT. The CDR3 is 15 amino acids. J was trimmed by 7 bases and V by 6 bases; bases with no gene match: 7. Here the CDR3 DNA reads TGTGCCAGCAGCCCTAGCGGGGGGGCAAGAAATGAGCAGTTCTTC. It specifies CASSPSGGARNEQFF.

The chain carries TRBV14 and TRBJ2-3, with 8 bases that match TRBD2. CDR1 and CDR2 from the germline V gene are SGHDN and FVKESK. V shed 4 bases, J shed 2 bases, and the junction held 5 bases outside the gene matches. This CDR3 is built from 15 residues. DNA for the CDR3: TGTGCCAGCAGCCCGTCGACTAGCGTCACAGATACGCAGTATTTT. This encodes CASSPSTSVTDTQYF.

This clonotype has a handful of counts. The chain combines TRBV30 with TRBJ1-1; D is perhaps TRBD1 (5 bases). The CDR3 runs to 11 residues. Germline V lookup: CDR1 GTSNPN, CDR2 SVGIG (reference sequence). V lost 0 bases to trimming and J lost 10 bases, with 9 bases between them. The CDR3 coding sequence is TGTGCCTGGAGTGTTCAGGGATCAGCTTTCTTT. Translation gives CAWSVQGSAFF.

The chain joins TRBV5-1 to TRBJ1-5; tentatively, D is TRBD1 (5 bases). With 5 bases removed from V and 1 base from J, the gap between germline ends came to 7 bases. The length of the CDR3 is 13 residues. Germline assignment: CDR1 SGHRS and CDR2 YFSETQ. The DNA for the CDR3 is TGCGCCAGCAGAGAGGGGAGCAATCAGCCCCAGCATTTT. Its translation: CASREGSNQPQHF.

This chain links TRBV7-2 with TRBJ2-3; 11 bases match TRBD2. The V gene's germline CDR1 is SGHTA and CDR2 FQGNSA. The V gene end was trimmed by 1 base and the J gene end by 3 bases; junction bases not matched to a gene: 6. The CDR3 spans 17 residues. DNA for the CDR3: TGTGCCAGCAGCTTAGTATATCTAGCGGGAGGAACAGATACGCAGTATTTT. It specifies CASSLVYLAGGTDTQYF.

The V gene is TRBV5-8, the J gene TRBJ2-7; D not certain. Trimming took 2 bases from V and 0 from J, leaving 12 bases between them. Germline CDR1 and CDR2: SGHTS and YDEGEE. The CDR3 runs to 15 residues. CDR3 amino acids: CASSLWHQSSYEQYV. In DNA, the CDR3 is TGTGCCAGCAGCTTATGGCACCAGAGCTCCTACGAGCAGTACGTC.